This TCR beta chain was identified in a study of OX40 agonist ivuxolimab in advanced cancers. Overall study: Patients were infused with ivuxolimab every 2 weeks at 0.01 to 10 mg/kg. Whole-study findings and limits: Both CD4+ and CD8+ T cell populations in blood had undergone clonal expansion by week 6 at 0.1 to 3.0 mg/kg. Expanded peripheral T-cell antigen specificity went undetermined.

Between the trimmed V and J ends, which lost 1 base and 5 bases, there was a span of 6 bases. CDR1 is LNHNV and CDR2 is YYDKDF in the germline V gene (reference sequence). This CDR3 spans 12 amino acids. About this clone itself: The antigen remains unidentified.

Blood sampling took place at baseline, cycle 4 day 1, and cycle 7 day 1. Clones were read by immunoSEQ multiplex PCR, and TCRdb kept only the in-frame ones, dropping some. The table has about 65,000 clones, around nine tenths seen once. The chain joins TRBV15 to TRBJ2-7; D is undetermined. The sequence derives from an adult with an advanced solid tumor such as melanoma, head and neck, liver or kidney cancer. Source: CD4+ or CD8+ T cells sorted from blood, taken in a trial of the OX40 agonist ivuxolimab. The CDR3 loop reads CATSRGSHEQYF. CDR3 DNA sequence: TGTGCCACCAGCAGAGGTTCCCACGAGCAGTACTTC.